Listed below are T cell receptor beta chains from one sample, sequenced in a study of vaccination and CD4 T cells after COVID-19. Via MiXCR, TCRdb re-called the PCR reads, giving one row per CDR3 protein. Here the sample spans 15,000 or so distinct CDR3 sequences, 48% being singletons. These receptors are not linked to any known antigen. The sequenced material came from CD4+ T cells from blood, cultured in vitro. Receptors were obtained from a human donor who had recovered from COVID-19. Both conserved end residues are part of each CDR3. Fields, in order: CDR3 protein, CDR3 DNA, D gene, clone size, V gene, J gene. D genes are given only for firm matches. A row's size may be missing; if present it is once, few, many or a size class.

CDR3 protein: CASSVGTPMAPFYEQYF; CDR3 DNA: TGTGCCAGCAGTGTAGGGACCCCCATGGCCCCGTTCTACGAGCAGTACTTC; D gene: .; clone size: .; V gene: TRBV6-1; J gene: TRBJ2-7
CDR3 protein: CASSLGQPTSTDTQYF; CDR3 DNA: TGTGCCAGCAGCTTGGGGCAGCCCACTAGCACAGATACGCAGTATTTT; D gene: .; clone size: .; V gene: TRBV7-2; J gene: TRBJ2-3
CDR3 protein: CASSLGQGGAGANVLTF; CDR3 DNA: TGTGCCAGCAGCTTAGGTCAGGGGGGGGCTGGGGCCAACGTCCTGACTTTC; D gene: .; clone size: .; V gene: TRBV7-9; J gene: TRBJ2-6
CDR3 protein: CASSYSGVEQYF; CDR3 DNA: TGTGCCAGCAGTTACTCAGGGGTCGAGCAGTACTTC; D gene: .; clone size: .; V gene: TRBV6-2/TRBV6-3; J gene: TRBJ2-7
CDR3 protein: CASSDRRSSYEQYF; CDR3 DNA: TGTGCCAGCTCCGACAGGAGGAGCTCCTACGAGCAGTACTTC; D gene: .; clone size: .; V gene: TRBV6-1; J gene: TRBJ2-7
CDR3 protein: CASSHPTGPTQFF; CDR3 DNA: TGTGCCAGCAGCCATCCGACAGGACCCACGCAGTTCTTC; D gene: .; clone size: .; V gene: TRBV7-2; J gene: TRBJ2-1
CDR3 protein: CSAFTSGYQETQYF; CDR3 DNA: TGCAGTGCTTTTACTAGCGGGTACCAAGAGACCCAGTACTTC; D gene: TRBD2; clone size: .; V gene: TRBV20-1; J gene: TRBJ2-5
CDR3 protein: CSARDYSGVTDTQYF; CDR3 DNA: TGCAGTGCTAGAGATTATAGCGGAGTCACAGATACGCAGTATTTT; D gene: .; clone size: .; V gene: TRBV20-1; J gene: TRBJ2-3
CDR3 protein: CAGPGREREAGKTIQYF; CDR3 DNA: TGTGCCGGCCCCGGGAGGGAGCGGGAGGCCGGAAAAACCATTCAGTACTTC; D gene: TRBD2; clone size: .; V gene: TRBV6-1; J gene: TRBJ2-4
CDR3 protein: CASSLVGGRGYTF; CDR3 DNA: TGTGCCAGCAGCTTGGTGGGGGGCAGGGGCTACACCTTC; D gene: .; clone size: once; V gene: TRBV5-4; J gene: TRBJ1-2
CDR3 protein: CASNPGTGMVETAEAFF; CDR3 DNA: TGTGCCAGCAATCCCGGGACAGGCATGGTAGAAACGGCTGAAGCTTTCTTT; D gene: TRBD1; clone size: .; V gene: TRBV2; J gene: TRBJ1-1
CDR3 protein: CASSLSVQGYGYTF; CDR3 DNA: TGTGCCAGCAGCTTATCCGTACAGGGATATGGCTACACCTTC; D gene: .; clone size: few; V gene: TRBV7-9; J gene: TRBJ1-2
CDR3 protein: CSAKRQRNSYEQYF; CDR3 DNA: TGCAGTGCAAAAAGACAGCGAAACTCCTACGAGCAGTACTTC; D gene: .; clone size: .; V gene: TRBV20-1; J gene: TRBJ2-7
CDR3 protein: CSASRQSSYEQYF; CDR3 DNA: TGCAGTGCTAGCCGACAATCATCCTACGAGCAGTACTTC; D gene: .; clone size: few; V gene: TRBV20-1; J gene: TRBJ2-7
CDR3 protein: CASSMTSGNTDTQYF; CDR3 DNA: TGTGCCAGCAGCATGACTAGCGGGAACACAGATACGCAGTATTTT; D gene: TRBD2; clone size: .; V gene: TRBV7-9; J gene: TRBJ2-3
CDR3 protein: CSASPWERAFF; CDR3 DNA: TGCAGTGCTTCTCCCTGGGAGCGAGCTTTCTTT; D gene: .; clone size: once; V gene: TRBV20-1; J gene: TRBJ1-1
CDR3 protein: CASSIGDRASYGYTF; CDR3 DNA: TGTGCCAGTAGTATCGGGGACAGGGCCAGCTATGGCTACACCTTC; D gene: TRBD1; clone size: few; V gene: TRBV19; J gene: TRBJ1-2
CDR3 protein: CASSLDLPGSQETQYF; CDR3 DNA: TGTGCCAGCAGCTTAGATCTACCGGGGTCCCAAGAGACCCAGTACTTC; D gene: .; clone size: few; V gene: TRBV11-2; J gene: TRBJ2-5
CDR3 protein: CSARLASFGQFF; CDR3 DNA: TGCAGTGCTAGACTAGCGTCTTTTGGGCAGTTCTTC; D gene: .; clone size: .; V gene: TRBV20-1; J gene: TRBJ2-1
CDR3 protein: CSADRSRSTEAFF; CDR3 DNA: TGCAGTGCCGACCGGTCCCGGAGCACTGAAGCTTTCTTT; D gene: .; clone size: .; V gene: TRBV20-1; J gene: TRBJ1-1
CDR3 protein: CASSIRDTQYF; CDR3 DNA: TGTGCCAGCAGCATCAGAGATACGCAGTATTTT; D gene: .; clone size: .; V gene: TRBV7-8; J gene: TRBJ2-3
CDR3 protein: CASSKGAGGPYQETQYF; CDR3 DNA: TGTGCCAGCAGTAAAGGAGCGGGGGGTCCGTACCAAGAGACCCAGTACTTC; D gene: TRBD2; clone size: .; V gene: TRBV7-2; J gene: TRBJ2-5
CDR3 protein: CASRPDRFSPLHF; CDR3 DNA: TGTGCCAGCAGGCCTGACAGGTTTTCACCCCTCCACTTT; D gene: .; clone size: few; V gene: TRBV27; J gene: TRBJ1-6
CDR3 protein: CASSPGASGGEQFF; CDR3 DNA: TGTGCCAGCAGCCCCGGGGCTAGCGGGGGGGAGCAGTTCTTC; D gene: TRBD2; clone size: .; V gene: TRBV7-2; J gene: TRBJ2-1
CDR3 protein: CASSGRAPGELFF; CDR3 DNA: TGTGCCAGCTCCGGGAGGGCCCCCGGGGAGCTGTTTTTT; D gene: TRBD2; clone size: few; V gene: TRBV6-1; J gene: TRBJ2-2
CDR3 protein: CASSPRTGKNIQYF; CDR3 DNA: TGTGCCAGCAGTCCAAGGACAGGGAAGAACATTCAGTACTTC; D gene: TRBD1; clone size: few; V gene: TRBV2; J gene: TRBJ2-4
CDR3 protein: CASSQDLAGIYGYTF; CDR3 DNA: TGTGCCAGCAGCCAAGATCTTGCAGGGATCTATGGCTACACCTTC; D gene: .; clone size: .; V gene: TRBV4-2; J gene: TRBJ1-2
CDR3 protein: CSARAAAVGGTQYF; CDR3 DNA: TGCAGTGCTAGAGCGGCTGCCGTTGGGGGGACCCAGTACTTC; D gene: .; clone size: few; V gene: TRBV20-1; J gene: TRBJ2-5
CDR3 protein: CASSINRLGRANEQFF; CDR3 DNA: TGTGCCAGTAGTATAAATCGTCTAGGTAGGGCGAATGAGCAGTTCTTC; D gene: .; clone size: .; V gene: TRBV19; J gene: TRBJ2-1
CDR3 protein: CASSLSPRQGNIQYF; CDR3 DNA: TGTGCCAGCAGCTTGAGCCCGAGACAGGGGAACATTCAGTACTTC; D gene: TRBD1; clone size: .; V gene: TRBV5-4; J gene: TRBJ2-4
CDR3 protein: CASSIGGLWTTDTQYF; CDR3 DNA: TGTGCCAGTAGTATAGGAGGACTCTGGACCACAGATACGCAGTATTTT; D gene: .; clone size: .; V gene: TRBV19; J gene: TRBJ2-3
CDR3 protein: CASSSGVNYGYTF; CDR3 DNA: TGTGCCAGCAGCTCCGGGGTTAACTATGGCTACACCTTC; D gene: .; clone size: few; V gene: TRBV11-2; J gene: TRBJ1-2
CDR3 protein: CASSFSPWENTEAFF; CDR3 DNA: TGTGCCAGCAGTTTCTCCCCATGGGAGAACACTGAAGCTTTCTTT; D gene: .; clone size: few; V gene: TRBV27; J gene: TRBJ1-1
CDR3 protein: CASSLMYNQPQHF; CDR3 DNA: TGTGCCAGCAGTTTGATGTACAATCAGCCCCAGCATTTT; D gene: .; clone size: few; V gene: TRBV2; J gene: TRBJ1-5
CDR3 protein: CASSYGTGGNTGELFF; CDR3 DNA: TGTGCCAGCAGCTACGGGACAGGGGGAAACACCGGGGAGCTGTTTTTT; D gene: TRBD1; clone size: .; V gene: TRBV7-6; J gene: TRBJ2-2
CDR3 protein: CSAYREANYGYTF; CDR3 DNA: TGCAGTGCTTACAGGGAAGCGAACTATGGCTACACCTTC; D gene: .; clone size: .; V gene: TRBV20-1; J gene: TRBJ1-2
CDR3 protein: CAWSFSSRNYGYTF; CDR3 DNA: TGTGCCTGGAGTTTCAGTAGTAGGAACTATGGCTACACCTTC; D gene: .; clone size: few; V gene: TRBV30; J gene: TRBJ1-2
CDR3 protein: CASSMTGRRTEAFF; CDR3 DNA: TGTGCCAGCAGCATGACAGGGCGGAGAACTGAAGCTTTCTTT; D gene: TRBD1; clone size: few; V gene: TRBV11-2; J gene: TRBJ1-1
CDR3 protein: CASNGGGGRGETQYF; CDR3 DNA: TGTGCCAGTAACGGTGGCGGCGGGAGGGGGGAGACCCAGTACTTC; D gene: TRBD2; clone size: .; V gene: TRBV19; J gene: TRBJ2-5
CDR3 protein: CAWSGQPNTEAFF; CDR3 DNA: TGTGCCTGGAGTGGACAGCCGAACACTGAAGCTTTCTTT; D gene: .; clone size: few; V gene: TRBV30; J gene: TRBJ1-1
CDR3 protein: CASSGGVGVQYF; CDR3 DNA: TGTGCCAGCAGCGGAGGGGTCGGGGTTCAGTACTTC; D gene: .; clone size: .; V gene: TRBV19; J gene: TRBJ2-4
CDR3 protein: CASRPRTGRNQPQHF; CDR3 DNA: TGTGCCAGCAGACCTCGGACAGGACGCAATCAGCCCCAGCATTTT; D gene: TRBD1; clone size: .; V gene: TRBV6-1; J gene: TRBJ1-5
CDR3 protein: CASGSETGVNQPQHF; CDR3 DNA: TGTGCCAGCGGCTCTGAGACAGGGGTTAATCAGCCCCAGCATTTT; D gene: TRBD1; clone size: .; V gene: TRBV2; J gene: TRBJ1-5
CDR3 protein: CASSLSDEQFF; CDR3 DNA: TGTGCCAGCAGCTTAAGTGATGAGCAGTTCTTC; D gene: .; clone size: .; V gene: TRBV11-2; J gene: TRBJ2-1
CDR3 protein: CASCRLAGGPGETQYF; CDR3 DNA: TGCGCCAGCTGCCGACTAGCGGGAGGGCCTGGGGAGACCCAGTACTTC; D gene: TRBD2; clone size: .; V gene: TRBV4-1; J gene: TRBJ2-5
CDR3 protein: CASSYTGGKNTEAFF; CDR3 DNA: TGTGCCAGCAGCTATACAGGGGGGAAGAACACTGAAGCTTTCTTT; D gene: TRBD1; clone size: .; V gene: TRBV7-9; J gene: TRBJ1-1
CDR3 protein: CASSRQTHGSYEQYF; CDR3 DNA: TGTGCCAGCAGCCGACAGACACATGGATCCTACGAGCAGTACTTC; D gene: .; clone size: .; V gene: TRBV6-1; J gene: TRBJ2-7
CDR3 protein: CASGSTVSNQPQHF; CDR3 DNA: TGTGCTAGTGGTTCGACAGTGAGCAATCAGCCCCAGCATTTT; D gene: .; clone size: .; V gene: TRBV12-5; J gene: TRBJ1-5
CDR3 protein: CAWTPGAESNQPQHF; CDR3 DNA: TGTGCCTGGACCCCTGGGGCCGAGAGCAATCAGCCCCAGCATTTT; D gene: .; clone size: few; V gene: TRBV30; J gene: TRBJ1-5
CDR3 protein: CASSRDGTDTQYF; CDR3 DNA: TGTGCCAGCAGTAGGGATGGCACAGATACGCAGTATTTT; D gene: .; clone size: .; V gene: TRBV6-1; J gene: TRBJ2-3
CDR3 protein: CASSVPAGVGETQYF; CDR3 DNA: TGTGCCAGCAGCGTCCCAGCGGGAGTGGGTGAGACCCAGTACTTC; D gene: TRBD2; clone size: .; V gene: TRBV7-2; J gene: TRBJ2-5
CDR3 protein: CASSRDSYNEQFF; CDR3 DNA: TGTGCCAGCAGCCGGGACAGCTACAATGAGCAGTTCTTC; D gene: TRBD1; clone size: .; V gene: TRBV7-9; J gene: TRBJ2-1
CDR3 protein: CASRLGPSYEQYF; CDR3 DNA: TGTGCCAGCAGGTTAGGGCCGTCCTACGAGCAGTACTTC; D gene: .; clone size: .; V gene: TRBV7-2; J gene: TRBJ2-7
CDR3 protein: CASSLGRGGRNEQFF; CDR3 DNA: TGCGCCAGCAGCTTGGGTCGGGGGGGCCGGAATGAGCAGTTCTTC; D gene: TRBD2; clone size: .; V gene: TRBV5-1; J gene: TRBJ2-1
CDR3 protein: CASSRTGFGANVLTF; CDR3 DNA: TGTGCCAGCAGCCGGACAGGTTTCGGGGCCAACGTCCTGACTTTC; D gene: TRBD1; clone size: .; V gene: TRBV7-9; J gene: TRBJ2-6
CDR3 protein: CASRFNSNTEAFF; CDR3 DNA: TGCGCCAGCAGGTTTAACAGCAACACTGAAGCTTTCTTT; D gene: .; clone size: few; V gene: TRBV5-1; J gene: TRBJ1-1
CDR3 protein: CASSSGGAGDYFGELFF; CDR3 DNA: TGTGCCAGCAGTTCCGGCGGGGCTGGGGATTACTTCGGGGAGCTGTTTTTT; D gene: .; clone size: once; V gene: TRBV12-3/TRBV12-4; J gene: TRBJ2-2
CDR3 protein: CASKRGTGVYNEQFF; CDR3 DNA: TGTGCCAGCAAAAGGGGGACAGGGGTTTACAATGAGCAGTTCTTC; D gene: TRBD1; clone size: .; V gene: TRBV2; J gene: TRBJ2-1
CDR3 protein: CASSEVLPWGGTQYF; CDR3 DNA: TGTGCCAGCAGTGAAGTTCTCCCCTGGGGGGGGACCCAGTACTTC; D gene: TRBD2; clone size: .; V gene: TRBV2; J gene: TRBJ2-5